This TCR beta chain was captured by sequencing in a study of T-cell reconstitution after alpha-beta-depleted transplantation in children. Trimming took 4 bases from V and 5 from J; bases not matched to a gene: 8. Germline V CDR1 and CDR2: SGHRS, YFSETQ. This CDR3 contains 15 residues. The authors prepared the TCRbeta library with unique molecular identifiers. TCRdb analysed the PCR reads with MiXCR anew, one entry per CDR3 protein. The data hold about 440,000 distinct CDR3 sequences, with over 40% observed a single time. This sequence joins TRBV5-1 and TRBJ2-1, with 8 bases lining up with TRBD2. The TCR comes from a girl aged 2 to 9 with aplastic anemia, due to receive a stem cell transplant. Source: PBMCs, taken before TCRalphabeta/CD19-depleted stem cell transplant. CDR3 coding DNA: TGCGCCAGCAGCCCCCGGGGTAGCGGGAACAATGAGCAGTTCTTC. Translating it yields CASSPRGSGNNEQFF.